This entry features one T cell receptor (beta chain) sequence. The entry originates in a study of shared clonotypes between healthy human individuals. In the study overall: CD8 memory received one plate per donor, CD8 naive two, CD4 memory three and CD4 naive three.

Data came from immunoSEQ multiplex PCR; TCRdb stores just in-frame clones and leaves some out. The sample yields about 2,500,000 clones, around nine tenths seen once. Trimming cost V 6 bases and J 0 bases, with 8 bases left between them. The CDR3 length is 14 residues. Germline CDR1 is MDHEN and CDR2 is SYDVKM. This chain joins TRBV28 and TRBJ1-4; no definite D call. The source of this sequence is a man aged 18 to 29 in good health. The sequenced sample was naive CD4+ T cells sorted from blood. Indicated subset: CD45RA+ positively selected. The CDR3 sequence: CASRSGSTNEKLFF. DNA of the CDR3: TGTGCCAGCAGATCGGGATCAACTAATGAAAAACTGTTTTTT.